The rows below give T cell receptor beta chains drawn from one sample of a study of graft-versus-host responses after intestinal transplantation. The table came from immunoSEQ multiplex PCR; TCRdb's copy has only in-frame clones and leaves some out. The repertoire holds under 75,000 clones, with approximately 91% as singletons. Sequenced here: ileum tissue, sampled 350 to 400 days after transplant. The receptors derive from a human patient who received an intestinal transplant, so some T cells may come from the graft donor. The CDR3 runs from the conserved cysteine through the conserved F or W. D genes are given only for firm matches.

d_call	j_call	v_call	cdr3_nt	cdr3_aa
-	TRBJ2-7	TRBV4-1	TGCGCCAGCAGCCAAGAAAGGGGGGTCAGCTCCTACGAGCAGTACTTC	CASSQERGVSSYEQYF
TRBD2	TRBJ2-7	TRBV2	TGTGCCAGCAGCCTAGCGGGAGACTGGTACGAGCAGTACTTC	CASSLAGDWYEQYF
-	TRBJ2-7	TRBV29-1	TGCAGCGTTGAAGTGCAGGGGAGCACCTACGAGCAGTACTTC	CSVEVQGSTYEQYF
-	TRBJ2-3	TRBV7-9	TGTGCCAGCAGCTTAACCTGGAGGATCACAGATACGCAGTATTTT	CASSLTWRITDTQYF
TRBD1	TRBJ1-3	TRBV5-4	TGTGCCAGCAGCCCGGGACAGCTCATCTCTGGAAACACCATATATTTT	CASSPGQLISGNTIYF
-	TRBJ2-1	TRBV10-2	TGCGCCAGCAGCCTGGACCGCTACAATGAGCAGTTCTTC	CASSLDRYNEQFF
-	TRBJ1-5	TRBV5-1	TGCGCCAGCAGCTGGGGACCAGGCGACCAGCCCCAGCATTTT	CASSWGPGDQPQHF
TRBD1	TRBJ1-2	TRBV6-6	TGTGCCAGCAGCTTTGGACAGGGAGATGGCTACACCTTC	CASSFGQGDGYTF
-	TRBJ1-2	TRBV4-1	TGCGCCAGCAGCATCACAAGGGAGGTGTTTTCGGTGGGTAAGGATGGCTACACCTTC	CASSITREVFSVGKDGYTF
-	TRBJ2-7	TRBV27	TGTGCCAGCAGTTTTGTGGATACCTTCTACGAGCAGTACTTC	CASSFVDTFYEQYF
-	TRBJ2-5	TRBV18	TGTGCCAGCTCACCGAACGGAGAGACCCAGTACTTC	CASSPNGETQYF
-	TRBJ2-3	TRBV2	TGTGCCAGCAGGCTTAGCATCCTTAGCACAGATACGCAGTATTTT	CASRLSILSTDTQYF
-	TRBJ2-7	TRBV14	TGTGCCAGCAGCCAACAAGGGCGGGCGGAACTTTACGAGCAGTACTTC	CASSQQGRAELYEQYF
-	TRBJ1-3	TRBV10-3	TGTGCCATCAGTGGGACGCAAACAGGGAAGAAGGGCTATAGCTCTGGAAACACCATATATTTT	CAISGTQTGKKGYSSGNTIYF
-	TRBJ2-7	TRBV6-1	TGTGCCAGCAGAAACTTTGAAGGGGACGAGCAGTACTTC	CASRNFEGDEQYF
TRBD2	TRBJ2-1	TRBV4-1	TGCGCCAGCAGCTCACTAGCGGGGGGGATCTCTCACAATGAGCAGTTCTTC	CASSSLAGGISHNEQFF
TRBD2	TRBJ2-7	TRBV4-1	TGCGCCAGCAGCCAGCGTAGCGGGAGGGCCTTCTCCTACGAGCAGTACTTC	CASSQRSGRAFSYEQYF
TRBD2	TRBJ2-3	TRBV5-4	TGTGCCAGCAGTGGTCAGCGGGAGAATCCAGATACGCAGTATTTT	CASSGQRENPDTQYF
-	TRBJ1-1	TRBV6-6	TGTGCCAGCAGTCAACAGGGCCTGAACACTGAAGCTTTCTTT	CASSQQGLNTEAFF
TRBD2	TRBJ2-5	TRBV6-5	TGTGCCAGCAGTTTTAGCGGGGAAACTCAAGAGACCCAGTACTTC	CASSFSGETQETQYF
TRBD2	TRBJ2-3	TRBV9	TGTGCCAGCAGCCAAGGGAGGGCCGCAGATACGCAGTATTTT	CASSQGRAADTQYF
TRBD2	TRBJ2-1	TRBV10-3	TGTGCCATCAGGAGGACTAGCGGGGGGGACCCCTCCTACAATGAGCAGTTCTTC	CAIRRTSGGDPSYNEQFF